Described below is a single T cell receptor beta chain sequence and its context. This clonotype showed up many times. The specificity of this receptor is unknown. Base qualities are not at hand, and no much larger clone is one base apart. V gives up 4 bases and J gives up 0 bases, and the segment between their germline ends measures 11 bases. The CDR1 and CDR2 encoded by the germline V gene are SGDLS and YYNGEE. The CDR3 runs 14 residues from the cysteine to the phenylalanine. Left in the record is the CDR3 DNA by itself, 42 bases read in frame from the first base. Library preparation employed PCR. The sequencer listed for this sample is Illumina HiSeq 4000. Bulk TCR libraries were generated as previously described, with the TCR primers listed in Table S5 used. Purification of total RNA was performed with the Qiagen AllPrep DNA/RNA kit. Before analysis, reads from multiple sequencing runs of one library were combined. In the paper's pipeline: Reads were retained only if the reads had an exact TCR constant sequence, and the retained reads were trimmed to 150 nt and grouped according to their 12-nt molecular barcodes. Reads in each barcode group were sub-clustered using a 15% Levenshtein threshold, and a quality-weighted consensus sequence was built for each RNA molecule. Non-functional sequences were removed, as were lower-count sequences one edit away from another. Barcode sub-clusters with fewer than 20% of the maximum read count were removed, based on fitting two negative binomial distributions. TCRdb reran the public reads through fastp at Q25 and MiXCR, keeping productive beta chains. Each CDR3 protein gets just one entry, which takes the most common genes and DNA from the rows behind it. The V and J calls, along with clone size, are taken from TCRdb and not from the paper's own processing. The sample table contains more than 300,000 distinct CDR3 sequences; only one count was recorded for about a fifth of them. The ten largest clones represent approximately 0.8% of the sample.

These data originate in a study of molecular identifiers for immune sequencing clone quantification (dated by TCRdb to the late 2010s). Broadly, across the study: For a replicate experiment, the RNA from either approximately 20,000 or 100,000 naive CD8 T cells was divided into five aliquots, and four of those aliquots went on to sequencing. This methods study benchmarked molecular-identifier clustering-based TCR repertoire sequencing (MIDCIRS) and TCR RNA copy counting, using CD8 T cells to do so.

Libraries of naive CD8 T cells were built from anywhere between about 17,000 and 1,000,000 sorted cells, with 10%, 30% or 50% of the purified RNA used. Naive CD8 T cells, defined as CD8+CD4-CCR7+CD45RA+, were FACS-sorted into RLT Plus buffer on a BD FACSAria II. To test detection sensitivity, Jurkat RNA equivalent to more than 8 TCR copies was spiked into samples of roughly 20,000-1,100,000 naive CD8 T cells. Enrichment of CD8 T cells was done with RosetteSep CD8+ T Cell Enrichment Cocktail plus Ficoll-Paque, and ACK red cell lysis came afterward. Study-wide findings and limitations: Modeling estimated roughly 3 recovered TCR RNA copies per cell, compared with around 9.7 by digital PCR, which implies around 30% capture efficiency. Spiked-in Jurkat TCR RNA equal to a single cell's worth was reported to be detectable even within one million naive CD8 T cells. Highly expanded clone sizes could be underestimated because identical TCR molecules may share a barcode. When barcode sub-clustering was omitted, TCR diversity was inflated by chimeric consensus sequences, with chimeras reaching as high as 47%. Spiked-in Jurkat TCR RNA (around nine copies' worth), which is not part of the donor repertoire, was contained in the naive libraries. Clones above 20 RNA copies held over 97% of molecules in CMV-specific effector cells but under 1% in naive cells.

The chain joins TRBV9 to TRBJ2-7; the D gene is tentatively TRBD1 or TRBD2, each matching 5 bases. Sequenced sample: naive CD8+ T cells from blood, with Jurkat cell RNA spiked in. The cell subset or site label of this sample denotes: FACS-sorted CD8+CD4-CCR7+CD45RA+ naive T cells. The sequence derives from a human donor in good health. Some libraries in this study had Jurkat cell RNA spiked in. The bases are TGTGCCAGCAGCACGGGACCGAACTCCTACGAGCAGTACTTC. Its protein is CASSTGPNSYEQYF.